This T cell receptor (beta chain) was recorded in a study of cytomegalovirus exposure and HLA in healthy donors. With 60 Vbeta and 13 Jbeta primers, the PCR was carried out. TCRdb's copy holds only in-frame clones and misses some; the assay was immunoSEQ multiplex PCR. In the table there are fewer than 120,000 clones, 76% of which are singletons. As for this clone: Antigen: not known.

Healthy bone marrow donors made up the donors. Whole-study findings and limits: Presence/absence analyses supposed approximately even sequencing depth among donors. Later, TCR association rates were found to vary by HLA locus, highest for DRB1 and lowest for HLA-C. In a later analysis, at a false discovery rate of 0.05, about 15,000 TCR beta sequences were associated with HLA alleles.

The TCR originated in a man younger than 45 in good health and CMV-seropositive. The sample was PBMCs.

In DNA, the CDR3 is TGTGCCATCCGACAAGAAGCACAGGGCGCCTCTGGAAACACCATATATTTT. It encodes CAIRQEAQGASGNTIYF. This rearrangement joins TRBV10-3 to TRBJ1-3; weak D call: TRBD1 (6 bases). V lost 8 bases and J 0 bases, leaving 20 bases between the germline ends. The CDR3 has 17 amino acids. Germline values: CDR1 ENHRY, CDR2 SYGVKD.